This T cell receptor (beta chain) was sequenced in a study of cytomegalovirus exposure and HLA in healthy donors. On this clone itself: Its specificity is not known.

In the PCR, 60 Vbeta and 13 Jbeta primers were used. The method was immunoSEQ multiplex PCR; TCRdb's version includes in-frame clones alone and lacks a portion of them. The sample has under 200,000 clones, approximately 71% seen once. Study results and limitations: HLA restriction was apparent for most CMV-associated TCR beta chains in a later analysis. What a later analysis showed was that several of the most significant clusters appeared linked to common viral pathogens. Reported findings show TCR beta sequences accurately forecast HLA-A and HLA-B alleles in most subjects.

Trimming took off 6 bases at V and 10 bases at J, with 16 bases between the two ends. The CDR3 is made up of 13 amino acids. Germline V gene sequence: CDR1 SGHTA, CDR2 FQGNSA. V usage is TRBV7-2 and J usage is TRBJ2-1, with D perhaps matching TRBD2 (6 bases). The receptor comes from a woman between 18 and 30 years old in good health and CMV-seropositive. The sequenced sample consisted of PBMCs. The CDR3 nucleotides read TGTGCCAGCAGATCAGCGGCCCGGGGGGAGCAGTTCTTC. This translates into CASRSAARGEQFF.